Presented here are 15 T cell receptor beta chains from one specimen sequenced in a study of blood T cell repertoires in COVID-19. Measured with immunoSEQ multiplex PCR; TCRdb has only the in-frame clones, and not every one. The data show 290,000 or so clones, 82% seen once. Specimen: PBMCs or T cells enriched from blood (not recorded which). The origin of the receptors is a middle-aged man who had been exposed to COVID-19.

The rearrangement links TRBV7-2 to TRBJ1-4; weak D call: TRBD1 (6 bases). V was pared by 5 bases and J by 8 bases, with 18 bases between. Germline V CDR1 and CDR2: SGHTA, FQGNSA. The CDR3 spans 15 residues. The CDR3 nucleotides read TGTGCCAGCAGCAAAGAGGCGAGGGGGAGAGAAAAACTGTTTTTT. It specifies CASSKEARGREKLFF.

The chain joins TRBV30 to TRBJ2-5, with 7 bases lining up with TRBD1. Germline trimming cut 2 bases from V and 1 base from J; bases unmatched to any gene: 4. The CDR3 contains 14 residues. Germline loops: CDR1 GTSNPN, CDR2 SVGIG (reference sequence). The CDR3 bases are TGTGCCTGGAGTCCGGGACAGCTCCAAGAGACCCAGTACTTC. As protein: CAWSPGQLQETQYF.

This chain connects TRBV5-1 to TRBJ2-2; perhaps TRBD1 as D (6 bases). The V end was cut by 0 bases, the J end by 8 bases, with 14 bases between. Germline V CDR1 and CDR2: SGHRS, YFSETQ. The CDR3 has 15 amino acids. The DNA for the CDR3 is TGCGCCAGCAGCTTGGAATCCGGGACAACTGGGGAGCTGTTTTTT. Translated, it gives CASSLESGTTGELFF. The full variable domain, rest sourced from reference TRBV5-1 and TRBJ2-2, is KAGVTQTPRYLIKTRGQQVTLSCSPISGHRSVSWYQQTPGQGLQFLFEYFSETQRNKGNFPGRFSGRQFSNSRSEMNVSTLELGDSALYLCASSLESGTTGELFFGEGSRLTVL.

This clone was detected only once. This chain uses TRBV27 with TRBJ1-4, with D perhaps matching TRBD1 (6 bases). The CDR3 runs to 17 residues. Germline loops: CDR1 MNHEY, CDR2 SMNVEV (reference sequence). Between the trimmed V and J ends, which lost 1 base and 5 bases, there was a span of 17 bases. In DNA form, the CDR3 reads TGTGCCAGCAGTTTATGGGGCAGGGGTCAACCCAATGAAAAACTGTTTTTT. This sequence encodes CASSLWGRGQPNEKLFF.

The table lists this clone with a few counts. DNA of the CDR3: TGCAGCGTCTGCCCTACTAGCGGGGGGTTCGCGACCCAGTACTTC. Its translation is CSVCPTSGGFATQYF. V gene TRBV29-1 combines with J gene TRBJ2-5; the match to TRBD2 covers 12 bases. Germline-derived CDR1 and CDR2 are SQVTM and ANQGSEA. The V gene end was trimmed by 6 bases and the J gene end by 7 bases; junction bases not matched to a gene: 12. The length of the CDR3 is 15 residues.

This chain links TRBV11-2 with TRBJ2-2, with 7 bases identical to TRBD1. This CDR3 has 14 amino acids. The germline CDR1 and CDR2 sequences are SGHAT and FQNNGV. J gave up 6 bases and V 5 bases, and 6 bases lay outside the gene matches. The CDR3 loop reads CASSLDRAAGELFF. Written as DNA, the CDR3 is TGTGCCAGCAGCCTTGACAGGGCGGCCGGGGAGCTGTTTTTT.

A remark on this clone: The sample contains more than one DNA sequence encoding this CDR3. V and J are TRBV3-1 (or the pseudogene TRBV3-2) and TRBJ1-5, with TRBD1 identical over 10 bases. Germline CDR1 LGHDT, CDR2 YNNKEL (reference sequence). Losses at the gene ends were 3 bases for V and 4 bases for J; bases not matched to a gene: 0. This CDR3 has 14 residues. The CDR3 here is CASSQGQGNQPQHF. CDR3 nucleotide sequence: TGTGCCAGCAGCCAGGGACAGGGGAATCAGCCCCAGCATTTT.

This chain uses TRBV11-3 with TRBJ2-1; 9 nucleotides match TRBD2. The CDR3 sequence is 20 residues long. The germline V gene has CDR1 SGHNT and CDR2 YENEEA. The V segment lost 0 bases and the J segment 4 bases; nucleotides outside the gene matches: 16. This CDR3 reads CASSLDAARAGGPIYNEQFF. CDR3 nucleotides: TGTGCCAGCAGCTTAGATGCTGCTAGGGCGGGAGGGCCAATTTACAATGAGCAGTTCTTC.

This clone appeared a single time. The V call is TRBV19, the J call TRBJ1-2; TRBD1 agrees at 9 bases. Germline V CDR1 and CDR2: LNHDA, SQIVND (reference sequence). The V and J ends lost 7 bases and 4 bases, in that order; junction bases with no gene match: 10. The CDR3 runs to 15 residues. The CDR3 here is CASKSATGGAYGYTF. DNA of the CDR3: TGTGCCAGTAAATCTGCGACAGGGGGTGCCTATGGCTACACCTTC.

This chain links TRBV7-6 with TRBJ1-4; D is perhaps TRBD1 (5 bases). This CDR3 has 16 amino acids. Per germline, CDR1 SGHVS and CDR2 FNYEAQ. With 5 bases removed from V and 0 bases from J, the gap between germline ends came to 13 bases. The CDR3 region has the DNA TGTGCCAGCAGCCAGGACCCGACAGCAACTAATGAAAAACTGTTTTTT. Its translation: CASSQDPTATNEKLFF.

V gene TRBV10-3 combines with J gene TRBJ2-7; TRBD2 matches 7 bases. This CDR3 is built from 14 residues. From germline, CDR1 is ENHRY and CDR2 SYGVKD. Trimming cost V 10 bases and J 2 bases; bases outside gene matches: 11. Here the CDR3 DNA reads TGTGCCACCTCCGGATCGGGGGGACCCTACGAGCAGTACTTC. Amino acid sequence: CATSGSGGPYEQYF.

The chain joins TRBV27 to TRBJ2-1; D perhaps matches TRBD2 (6 bases). The CDR3 sequence is 11 residues long. V lost 8 bases to trimming and J lost 4 bases, with 6 bases between them. Germline V gene data show CDR1 as MNHEY and CDR2 as SMNVEV (reference sequence). The CDR3: CASGRYNEQFF. DNA for the CDR3: TGTGCCAGCGGGAGGTACAATGAGCAGTTCTTC.

As DNA, the CDR3 is TGTGCCAGCAGCGTCCAGGGGGGTGGATCACCCCTCCACTTT. Its protein product is CASSVQGGGSPLHF. The rearrangement uses TRBV9 and TRBJ1-6, with 7 bases matching TRBD1. The CDR3 length is 14 residues. After removal of 2 bases from V and 10 bases from J, the junction contained 6 bases not matched to a gene. Germline V CDR1 and CDR2: SGDLS, YYNGEE.

The V call is TRBV5-1, the J call TRBJ2-3; TRBD1 agrees at 9 bases. The CDR3 covers 15 residues. V was clipped by 1 base and J by 3 bases; unmatched bases: 3. Germline V gives CDR1 SGHRS, CDR2 YFSETQ. Here the CDR3 reads CASSLTGGGTDTQYF. CDR3 coding DNA: TGCGCCAGCAGCTTGACAGGGGGCGGAACAGATACGCAGTATTTT.

The chain has TRBV18 and TRBJ2-2, with 11 bases aligning to TRBD2. CDR1 is KGHSH and CDR2 is LQKENI in the germline V gene. The V and J ends lost 1 base and 5 bases, in that order; junction bases with no gene match: 3. The CDR3 has 16 residues. The CDR3 sequence is CASSPRLAGRTGELFF. The CDR3 DNA reads as TGTGCCAGCTCACCACGACTAGCGGGGCGAACCGGGGAGCTGTTTTTT.